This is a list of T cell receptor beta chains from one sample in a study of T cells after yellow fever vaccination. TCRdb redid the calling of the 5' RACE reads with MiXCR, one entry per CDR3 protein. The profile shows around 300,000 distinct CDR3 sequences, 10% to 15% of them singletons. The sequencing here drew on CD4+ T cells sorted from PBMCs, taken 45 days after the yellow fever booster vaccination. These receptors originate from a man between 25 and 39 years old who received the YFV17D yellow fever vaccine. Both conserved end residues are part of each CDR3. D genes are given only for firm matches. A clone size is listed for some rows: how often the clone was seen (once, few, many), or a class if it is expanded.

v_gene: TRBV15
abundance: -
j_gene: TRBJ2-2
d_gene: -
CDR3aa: CATSRDVVAGELFF
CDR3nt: TGTGCCACCAGCAGAGATGTTGTCGCCGGGGAGCTGTTTTTT

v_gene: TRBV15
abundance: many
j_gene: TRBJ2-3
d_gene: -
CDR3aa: CATSRLISTDTQYF
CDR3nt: TGTGCCACCAGCAGACTTATTAGCACAGATACGCAGTATTTT

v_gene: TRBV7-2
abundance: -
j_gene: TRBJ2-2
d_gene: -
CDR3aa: CASGLGLNTGELFF
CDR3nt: TGTGCCAGCGGGTTAGGGTTGAACACCGGGGAGCTGTTTTTT

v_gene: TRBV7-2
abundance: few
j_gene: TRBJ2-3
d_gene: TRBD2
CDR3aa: CASSLALSGSGTDTQYF
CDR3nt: TGTGCCAGCAGCTTAGCGTTGAGCGGGAGTGGCACAGATACGCAGTATTTT

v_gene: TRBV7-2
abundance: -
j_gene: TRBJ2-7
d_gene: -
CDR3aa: CASSLGQAPTYEQYF
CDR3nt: TGTGCCAGCAGCTTAGGTCAGGCCCCAACCTACGAGCAGTACTTC

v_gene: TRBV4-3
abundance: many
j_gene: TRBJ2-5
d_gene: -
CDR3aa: CASSQELGSSVETQYF
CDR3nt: TGCGCCAGCAGCCAAGAATTAGGGAGTAGTGTGGAGACCCAGTACTTC

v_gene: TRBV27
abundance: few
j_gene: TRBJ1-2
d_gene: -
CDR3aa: CASSRIGEYGYTF
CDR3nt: TGTGCCAGCAGCCGAATCGGGGAGTATGGCTACACCTTC

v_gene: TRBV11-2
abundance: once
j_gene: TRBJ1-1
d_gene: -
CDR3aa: CASRPNRLTQTEAFF
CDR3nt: TGTGCCAGCAGGCCAAACAGGTTAACGCAAACTGAAGCTTTCTTT

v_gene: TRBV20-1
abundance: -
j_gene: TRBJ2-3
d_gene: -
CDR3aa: CSARDPPGADTQYF
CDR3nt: TGCAGTGCTAGAGACCCCCCTGGAGCAGATACGCAGTATTTT

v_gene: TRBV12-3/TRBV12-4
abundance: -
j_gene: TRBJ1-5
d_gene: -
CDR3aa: CASSFMLQGREYSNQPQHF
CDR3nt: TGTGCCAGCAGTTTTATGTTACAGGGTAGGGAGTATAGCAATCAGCCCCAGCATTTT

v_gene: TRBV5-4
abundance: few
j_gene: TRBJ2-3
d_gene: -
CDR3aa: CASSYGWTDTQYF
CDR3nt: TGTGCCAGCAGTTATGGTTGGACAGATACGCAGTATTTT

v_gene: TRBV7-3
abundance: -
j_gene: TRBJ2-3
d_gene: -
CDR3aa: CASSSTGGEADTQYF
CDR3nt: TGTGCCAGCAGCTCGACGGGGGGCGAGGCAGATACGCAGTATTTT

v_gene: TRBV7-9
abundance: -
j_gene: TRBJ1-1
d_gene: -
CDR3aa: CASSDEGRSNTEAFF
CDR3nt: TGTGCCAGCAGCGACGAGGGCAGGTCGAACACTGAAGCTTTCTTT

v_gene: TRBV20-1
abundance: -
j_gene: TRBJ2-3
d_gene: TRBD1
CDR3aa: CSTRGPTDTQYF
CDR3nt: TGCAGCACTAGGGGGCCCACAGATACGCAGTATTTT

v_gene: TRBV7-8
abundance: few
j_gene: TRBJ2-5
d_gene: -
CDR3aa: CASSFRVQTQYF
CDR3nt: TGTGCCAGCAGCTTCAGGGTTCAGACCCAGTACTTC

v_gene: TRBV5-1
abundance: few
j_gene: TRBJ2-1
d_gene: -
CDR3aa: CASSRQLSGNEQFF
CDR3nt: TGCGCCAGCAGTAGACAGCTAAGCGGCAATGAGCAGTTCTTC

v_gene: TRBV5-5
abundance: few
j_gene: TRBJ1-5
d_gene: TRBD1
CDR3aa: CASSWGQSNQPQHF
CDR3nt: TGTGCCAGCAGCTGGGGACAGAGCAATCAGCCCCAGCATTTT

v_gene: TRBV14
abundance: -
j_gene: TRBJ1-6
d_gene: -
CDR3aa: CASSQKQESPLHF
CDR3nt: TGTGCCAGCAGCCAAAAACAGGAATCACCCCTCCACTTT

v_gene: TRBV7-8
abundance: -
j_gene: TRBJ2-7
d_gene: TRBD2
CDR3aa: CASSSIAGGEQYF
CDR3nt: TGTGCCAGCAGCTCTATTGCGGGGGGAGAGCAGTACTTC

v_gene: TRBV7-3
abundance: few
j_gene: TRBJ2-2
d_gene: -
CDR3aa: CASSPDYTGELFF
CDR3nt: TGTGCCAGCAGCCCCGACTACACCGGGGAGCTGTTTTTT

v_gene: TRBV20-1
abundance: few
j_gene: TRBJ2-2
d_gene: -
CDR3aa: CSASSGNTGELFF
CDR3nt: TGCAGTGCTAGTAGTGGCAACACCGGGGAGCTGTTTTTT

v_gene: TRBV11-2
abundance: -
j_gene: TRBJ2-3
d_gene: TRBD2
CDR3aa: CASSSLTTSGSTDTQYF
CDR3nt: TGTGCCAGCAGCTCCCTCACGACTAGCGGAAGCACAGATACGCAGTATTTT

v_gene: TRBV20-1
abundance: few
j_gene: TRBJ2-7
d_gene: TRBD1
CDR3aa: CSARHRGRYEQYF
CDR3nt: TGCAGTGCTAGACACAGGGGGCGGTACGAGCAGTACTTC

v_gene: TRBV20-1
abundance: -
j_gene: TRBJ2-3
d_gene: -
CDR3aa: CSARGSNADTQYF
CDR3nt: TGCAGTGCCCGGGGGTCCAATGCAGATACGCAGTATTTT

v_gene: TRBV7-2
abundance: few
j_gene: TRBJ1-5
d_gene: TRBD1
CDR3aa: CASSLRGRGDQPQHF
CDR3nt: TGTGCCAGCAGCCTGCGAGGCAGGGGGGACCAGCCCCAGCATTTT

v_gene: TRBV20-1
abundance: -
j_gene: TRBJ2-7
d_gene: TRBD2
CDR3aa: CSARDIRTSGKGDEQYF
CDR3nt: TGCAGTGCTAGAGATATAAGGACTAGCGGGAAGGGGGACGAGCAGTACTTC

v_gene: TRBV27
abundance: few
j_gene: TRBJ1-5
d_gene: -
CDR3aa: CASSSSLGGGQPQHF
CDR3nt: TGTGCCAGCAGTTCTAGCCTCGGGGGGGGCCAGCCCCAGCATTTT

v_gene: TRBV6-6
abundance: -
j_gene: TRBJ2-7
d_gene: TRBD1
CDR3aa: CAVGTGGNEQYF
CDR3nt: TGTGCAGTAGGGACAGGGGGCAACGAGCAGTACTTC

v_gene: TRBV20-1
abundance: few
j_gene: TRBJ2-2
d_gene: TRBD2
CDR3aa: CSARSGSTGELFF
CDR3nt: TGCAGTGCACGAAGCGGGAGCACCGGGGAGCTGTTTTTT

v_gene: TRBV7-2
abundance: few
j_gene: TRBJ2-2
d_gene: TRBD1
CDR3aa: CASSMDRGLTGELFF
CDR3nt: TGTGCCAGCAGCATGGACAGGGGACTAACCGGGGAGCTGTTTTTT

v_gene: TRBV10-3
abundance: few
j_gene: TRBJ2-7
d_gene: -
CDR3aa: CAISGTSAEQYF
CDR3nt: TGTGCCATCAGTGGGACGTCAGCCGAGCAGTACTTC

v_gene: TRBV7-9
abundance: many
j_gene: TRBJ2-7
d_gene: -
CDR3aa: CASSRTGITYEQYF
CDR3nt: TGTGCCAGCAGCCGCACCGGGATCACTTACGAGCAGTACTTC

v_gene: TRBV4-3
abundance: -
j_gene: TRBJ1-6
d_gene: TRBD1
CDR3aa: CASSLTGVGGGGTLHF
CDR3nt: TGCGCCAGCAGCCTTACAGGGGTCGGCGGGGGGGGGACCCTCCACTTT

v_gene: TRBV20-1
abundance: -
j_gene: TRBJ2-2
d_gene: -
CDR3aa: CSAYPAGPKVVNTGELFF
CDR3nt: TGCAGTGCTTACCCTGCGGGCCCTAAAGTAGTGAACACCGGGGAGCTGTTTTTT

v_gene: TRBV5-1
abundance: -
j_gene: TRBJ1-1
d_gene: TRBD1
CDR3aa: CASSLGNTGGTTEAFF
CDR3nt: TGCGCCAGCAGCTTGGGTAACACAGGGGGTACCACTGAAGCTTTCTTT

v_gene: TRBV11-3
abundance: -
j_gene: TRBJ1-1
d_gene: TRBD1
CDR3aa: CASSRRDSKETEAFF
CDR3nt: TGTGCCAGCAGCCGCCGGGACAGCAAAGAAACTGAAGCTTTCTTT

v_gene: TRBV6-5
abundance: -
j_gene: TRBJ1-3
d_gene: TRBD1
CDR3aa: CASSLTGARNTIYF
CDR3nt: TGTGCCAGCAGTTTGACAGGGGCGAGAAACACCATATATTTT

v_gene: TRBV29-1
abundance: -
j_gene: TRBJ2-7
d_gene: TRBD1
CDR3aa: CSAAQGTGNDVQYF
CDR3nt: TGCAGCGCGGCGCAAGGGACAGGCAATGATGTGCAGTACTTC

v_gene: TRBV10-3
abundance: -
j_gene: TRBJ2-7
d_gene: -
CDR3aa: CAISRADFPYEQYF
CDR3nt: TGTGCCATCAGTAGGGCAGACTTCCCGTACGAGCAGTACTTC

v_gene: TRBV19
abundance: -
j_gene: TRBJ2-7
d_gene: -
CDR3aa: CASRRSDPPYEQYF
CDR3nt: TGTGCCAGTAGAAGGTCAGACCCCCCCTACGAGCAGTACTTC

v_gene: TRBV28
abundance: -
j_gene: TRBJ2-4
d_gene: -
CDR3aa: CASSLISQRLAKNIQYF
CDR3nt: TGTGCCAGCAGTTTAATCAGCCAGAGACTAGCCAAAAACATTCAGTACTTC

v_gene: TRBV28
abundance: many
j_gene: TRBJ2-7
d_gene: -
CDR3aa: CASSLLTRVSYEQYF
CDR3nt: TGTGCCAGCAGTTTATTAACCCGGGTCTCCTACGAGCAGTACTTC

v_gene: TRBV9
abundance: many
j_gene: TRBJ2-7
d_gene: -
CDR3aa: CASSAAGDSKQYF
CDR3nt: TGTGCCAGCAGCGCCGCAGGGGATTCTAAGCAGTACTTC

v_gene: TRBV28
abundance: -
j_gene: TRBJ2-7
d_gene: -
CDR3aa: CATNGNYEQYF
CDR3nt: TGTGCCACTAACGGGAACTACGAGCAGTACTTC

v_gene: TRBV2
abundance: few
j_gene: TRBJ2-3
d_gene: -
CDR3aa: CASTLHTQYF
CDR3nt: TGTGCCAGCACGTTACATACGCAGTATTTT

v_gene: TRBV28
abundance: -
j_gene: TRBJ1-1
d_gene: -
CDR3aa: CASAGTANLAFF
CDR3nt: TGTGCCAGCGCCGGGACCGCAAATTTGGCTTTCTTT

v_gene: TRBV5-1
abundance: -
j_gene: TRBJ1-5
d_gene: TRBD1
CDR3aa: CASSLGGQGDQPQHF
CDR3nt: TGCGCCAGCAGCTTGGGGGGACAGGGTGATCAGCCCCAGCATTTT

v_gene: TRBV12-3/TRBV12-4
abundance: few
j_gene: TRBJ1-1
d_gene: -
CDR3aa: CASSLGRKNTEAFF
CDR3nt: TGTGCCAGCAGTTTAGGCCGGAAGAACACTGAAGCTTTCTTT

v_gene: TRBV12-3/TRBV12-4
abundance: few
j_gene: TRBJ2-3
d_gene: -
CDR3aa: CASRRSVSDTQYF
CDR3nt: TGTGCCAGCCGCCGTAGCGTATCAGATACGCAGTATTTT

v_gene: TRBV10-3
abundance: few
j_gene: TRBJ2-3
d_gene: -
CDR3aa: CAIGRDVGDTQYF
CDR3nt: TGTGCCATCGGCCGGGACGTAGGAGATACGCAGTATTTT

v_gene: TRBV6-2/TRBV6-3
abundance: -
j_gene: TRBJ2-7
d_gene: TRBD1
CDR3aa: CASSTGTGGRYEQYF
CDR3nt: TGTGCCAGCAGCACCGGGACAGGGGGCCGGTACGAGCAGTACTTC